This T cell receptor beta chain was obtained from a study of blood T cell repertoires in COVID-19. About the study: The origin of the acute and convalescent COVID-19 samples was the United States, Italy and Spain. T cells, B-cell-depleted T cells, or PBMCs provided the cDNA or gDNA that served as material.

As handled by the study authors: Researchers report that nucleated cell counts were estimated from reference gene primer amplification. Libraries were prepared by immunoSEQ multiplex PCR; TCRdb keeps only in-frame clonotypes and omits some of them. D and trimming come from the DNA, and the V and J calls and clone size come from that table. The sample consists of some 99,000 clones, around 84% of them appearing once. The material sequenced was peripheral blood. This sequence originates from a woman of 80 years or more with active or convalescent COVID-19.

This CDR3 is CASSVGLTGGYEQYF. The CDR3 region has the DNA TGTGCCAGCAGCGTAGGACTGACAGGGGGCTACGAGCAGTACTTC. The V gene is TRBV9, the J gene TRBJ2-7; 9 nucleotides match TRBD1. Germline CDR1 and CDR2: SGDLS and YYNGEE. The CDR3 extends over 15 amino acids. J lost 3 bases, V lost 0 bases, and 4 bases had no gene match.